Below are 25 T cell receptor beta chains sequenced from a single sample in a study of blood T cells in healthy people across ages. Primers used in a second PCR of roughly 7 to 12 cycles were a sample-barcoded 5' primer and a J-beta primer mix. In TCRdb, the 5' RACE reads were re-called with MiXCR into one record per CDR3 protein. The sample holds approximately 1,100,000 distinct CDR3 sequences, around 43% seen once. Source material: blood. These receptors all come from a woman aged 60-75 years in good health.

The chain couples TRBV7-9 to TRBJ2-5; 7 nucleotides agree with TRBD1. With V trimmed by 5 bases and J by 1 base, 10 bases remained unmatched. The length of the CDR3 is 16 residues. In germline, CDR1 is SEHNR, CDR2 FQNEAQ (reference sequence). CDR3 in amino acids: CASSRQGIPTQETQYF. The CDR3 DNA follows: TGTGCCAGCAGCCGACAGGGCATTCCTACCCAAGAGACCCAGTACTTC.

This sequence joins TRBV4-2 and TRBJ1-2; 7 bases fit TRBD1. This CDR3 has 16 amino acids. V lost 0 bases and J lost 2; bases outside the gene matches: 6. Looked up from germline, CDR1 is LGHNA and CDR2 is YNFKEQ. The CDR3 sequence: CASSQEGRGSNYGYTF. The CDR3 DNA sequence: TGTGCCAGCAGCCAAGAGGGCAGGGGGTCGAACTATGGCTACACCTTC.

The chain has TRBV5-1 and TRBJ2-1, with D hard to call. The CDR3 runs 14 residues. The germline CDR1 and CDR2 sequences are SGHRS and YFSETQ. Deletions cut 4 bases from V and 7 bases from J, with 15 bases between. The CDR3 DNA sequence: TGCGCCAGCAGCGACGACCCTATTAGGAATGAGCAGTTCTTC. Protein product: CASSDDPIRNEQFF.

The table lists this clonotype with a few counts. Here the CDR3 reads CASSLGVGRAAGALYIQYF. In DNA form, the CDR3 reads TGCGCCAGCAGCTTGGGAGTCGGACGGGCAGCAGGCGCTCTATACATTCAGTACTTC. The V gene is TRBV5-1, the J gene TRBJ2-4; no clear D gene. The CDR3 sequence is 19 residues long. The germline V gene has CDR1 SGHRS and CDR2 YFSETQ. Between the trimmed V and J ends, which lost 0 bases and 8 bases, there was a span of 27 bases.

V gene TRBV27 combines with J gene TRBJ2-1; TRBD2 aligns across 7 bases. The CDR3 contains 16 residues. With V trimmed by 2 bases and J by 3 bases, 7 bases remained unmatched. CDR1 is MNHEY, CDR2 SMNVEV, per germline (reference sequence). The CDR3 here is CASSLSPGGVYNEQFF. CDR3 sequence (DNA): TGTGCCAGCAGTTTAAGTCCGGGAGGAGTCTACAATGAGCAGTTCTTC.

This clonotype was observed a few times. The rearrangement uses TRBV27 and TRBJ2-7; TRBD1 aligns across 7 bases. Germline V lookup: CDR1 MNHEY, CDR2 SMNVEV (reference sequence). The CDR3 extends over 15 amino acids. V gave up 4 bases and J gave up 0 bases; unmatched junction bases: 6. The CDR3 sequence is CASSSSQGISYEQYF. CDR3 nucleotides: TGTGCCAGCAGTTCGTCACAGGGGATCTCCTACGAGCAGTACTTC.

The chain has TRBV7-9 and TRBJ2-5; D not resolved. The CDR3 totals 15 residues. Trimming removed 6 bases from V and 2 bases from J, with 16 bases in between. CDR1 SEHNR and CDR2 FQNEAQ come from the germline V gene (reference sequence). The DNA of the CDR3 is TGTGCCAGCAGTTTTAAAACGGGCCTTCAAGAGACCCAGTACTTC. This translates into CASSFKTGLQETQYF.

For this clonotype: Since no conserved phenylalanine or tryptophan closes the CDR3, a read error is the likely cause. No DNA is shown, since the ends of the CDR3 on it are uncertain; the CDR3 is the one TCRdb lists. The genes are TRBV7-2 and TRBJ2-1; TRBD2, the D gene given by the table, was not confirmed from the DNA. The length of the CDR3 is 16 amino acids, counting both ends. Germline lookup yields CDR1 SGHTA and CDR2 FQGNSA. Here the CDR3 reads CASTPVLGSGYNEQFI.

This clonotype came up many times. This chain connects TRBV7-9 to TRBJ2-7; 7 bases match TRBD1. This CDR3 contains 14 residues. The germline V gene encodes CDR1 SEHNR and CDR2 FQNEAQ (reference sequence). V trimming: 5 bases; J trimming: 5 bases; junction bases outside the gene matches: 9. DNA for the CDR3: TGTGCCAGCAGCCTTCGGGACAGCCCCAACGAGCAGTACTTC. Translation gives CASSLRDSPNEQYF.

The chain uses TRBV6-5 and TRBJ1-1; D ambiguous. The CDR3 contains 15 residues. Germline V gene lookup returns CDR1 MNHEY and CDR2 SVGAGI. Trimming pared 5 bases from V and 2 bases from J, leaving 15 bases between. In DNA form, the CDR3 reads TGTGCCAGCAGTCTCCTCATCGGTGCTAACACTGAAGCTTTCTTT. Its protein product is CASSLLIGANTEAFF.

V usage is TRBV9 and J usage is TRBJ2-7; TRBD2 matches at 11 bases. Losses at the gene ends were 4 bases for V and 6 bases for J; bases not matched to a gene: 12. CDR1 SGDLS and CDR2 YYNGEE come from the germline V gene. This CDR3 contains 16 residues. In DNA, the CDR3 is TGTGCCAGCAGCCCCAAAGCCCTAGCGGGAGGATTCGAGCAGTACTTC. It translates to CASSPKALAGGFEQYF.

In nucleotides, the CDR3 is TGTGCCAGCAGCGTCCTCGGGGCTCAGGGGGATACGCAGTATTTT. This encodes CASSVLGAQGDTQYF. This chain links TRBV2 with TRBJ2-3, with D maybe TRBD1 (6 bases). The V gene lost 6 bases and the J gene lost 6 bases, with 19 bases spanning the gap. The CDR3 loop spans 15 amino acids. The germline V gene has CDR1 SNHLY and CDR2 FYNNEI.

In this sample, this clonotype turned up a few times. This chain joins TRBV25-1 and TRBJ1-2, with a possible D match to TRBD1 (6 bases). Germline CDR1 reads MGHDK; CDR2 reads SYGVNS. Deletions cut 4 bases from V and 4 bases from J, with 16 bases between. This CDR3 region has 15 residues. CDR3 amino acids: CASSGGRALGYGYTF. CDR3 coding DNA: TGTGCCAGCAGTGGGGGGCGCGCCTTGGGCTATGGCTACACCTTC.

Only one count was recorded for this clonotype. J is TRBJ2-7 and V is TRBV6-6; 8 bases are shared with TRBD2. Looked up from germline, CDR1 is MNHNY and CDR2 is SVGAGI (reference sequence). V lost 5 bases and J lost 2; bases outside the gene matches: 8. This CDR3 has 15 residues. The CDR3 sequence is CASSTTSDTTYEQYF. The DNA for the CDR3 is TGTGCCAGCAGTACGACTAGCGACACCACCTACGAGCAGTACTTC.

This clonotype appeared many times. V is TRBV7-2 and J is TRBJ2-1; 12 bases match TRBD2. V trimming: 5 bases; J trimming: 7 bases; junction bases outside the gene matches: 6. The CDR3 is 15 amino acids. Germline V gene sequence: CDR1 SGHTA, CDR2 FQGNSA. CDR3 in DNA: TGTGCCAGCAGCACAAGACTAGCGGGAGCTAATGAGCAGTTCTTC. Its protein is CASSTRLAGANEQFF.

As for this clonotype: A clone one base away is much larger, so this may be a read error. The chain joins TRBV12-3 or TRBV12-4 to TRBJ1-1; D uncertain. The CDR3 has 15 residues. With 3 bases removed from V and 8 bases from J, the gap between germline ends came to 19 bases. The CDR3 DNA follows: TGTGCCAGCAGTTTGGGCCTCTTAATCGGATACGAAGCTTTCTTT. Amino acids: CASSLGLLIGYEAFF.

The rearrangement uses TRBV5-1 and TRBJ1-4; TRBD1 matches at 9 bases. The V gene end was trimmed by 1 base and the J gene end by 8 bases; junction bases not matched to a gene: 6. The CDR3 length is 15 residues. CDR1 SGHRS and CDR2 YFSETQ come from the germline V gene. The CDR3 DNA sequence: TGCGCCAGCAGCTTGTACCAGGGGACAGGGGAAAAACTGTTTTTT. As protein: CASSLYQGTGEKLFF. The complete variable domain, with remaining parts taken from reference TRBV5-1 and TRBJ1-4, reads KAGVTQTPRYLIKTRGQQVTLSCSPISGHRSVSWYQQTPGQGLQFLFEYFSETQRNKGNFPGRFSGRQFSNSRSEMNVSTLELGDSALYLCASSLYQGTGEKLFFGSGTQLSVL.

The gene calls are TRBV10-3 and TRBJ2-5, with D unresolved. Per the germline V gene, CDR1 is ENHRY and CDR2 is SYGVKD. This CDR3 comprises 13 residues. V dropped 4 bases and J dropped 2 bases, with 8 bases sitting between them. CDR3 region: CAISGGRQETQYF. The CDR3 region has the DNA TGTGCCATCAGTGGAGGTAGACAAGAGACCCAGTACTTC.

The rearrangement joins TRBV11-2 to TRBJ2-3; 7 bases align to TRBD2. The CDR3 has 14 residues. Trimming took 7 bases from V and 6 from J; bases not matched to a gene: 10. The germline gives CDR1 SGHAT, CDR2 FQNNGV. The chain's CDR3 is CASKRDQGWDTQYF. The CDR3 bases are TGTGCCAGCAAGCGGGACCAAGGGTGGGATACGCAGTATTTT. The full variable domain, with the rest looked up from reference TRBV11-2 and TRBJ2-3, is EAGVAQSPRYKIIEKRQSVAFWCNPISGHATLYWYQQILGQGPKLLIQFQNNGVVDDSQLPKDRFSAERLKGVDSTLKIQPAKLEDSAVYLCASKRDQGWDTQYFGPGTRLTVL.

This clonotype was counted a few times. This chain joins TRBV30 and TRBJ2-1; 9 nucleotides match TRBD2. With 4 bases clipped from V and 7 bases from J, the junction kept 11 bases outside the gene matches. Germline V gene sequence: CDR1 GTSNPN, CDR2 SVGIG (reference sequence). The CDR3 runs 15 residues. The chain's CDR3 is CAWNRFSGSGNEQFF. The CDR3 nucleotides are TGTGCCTGGAACAGGTTTAGCGGGAGTGGGAATGAGCAGTTCTTC. Looking up the rest from reference TRBV30 and TRBJ2-1 gives the full variable domain: SQTIHQWPATLVQPVGSPLSLECTVEGTSNPNLYWYRQAAGRGLQLLFYSVGIGQISSEVPQNLSASRPQDRQFILSSKKLLLSDSGFYLCAWNRFSGSGNEQFFGPGTRLTVL.

Turning to this clonotype: This sequence may be a read error, since a much larger clone differs from it by one base. The chain joins TRBV29-1 to TRBJ2-3, with TRBD2 matching over 11 bases. Germline V lookup: CDR1 SQVTM, CDR2 ANQGSEA. The CDR3 has 15 residues. The CDR3 is CTVRLAGTRTDKQYF. The CDR3 DNA reads as TGCACCGTACGACTAGCGGGAACACGCACAGATAAGCAGTATTTT.

This clonotype was picked up a small number of times. This chain uses TRBV12-3 or TRBV12-4 with TRBJ1-5; 8 bases are a match to TRBD1. V shed 4 bases, J shed 2 bases, and the junction held 7 bases outside the gene matches. The length of the CDR3 is 16 residues. The DNA of the CDR3 is TGTGCCAGCAGTTCCCAGGGGGCGCCCGGCAATCAGCCCCAGCATTTT. Its protein product is CASSSQGAPGNQPQHF.

The CDR3 region has the DNA TGTGCCAGCAGCCAAGTGGGCACCTACGAGCAGTACTTC. Its protein is CASSQVGTYEQYF. The gene calls are TRBV14 and TRBJ2-7; no clear D. Germline loops: CDR1 SGHDN, CDR2 FVKESK. This CDR3 spans 13 amino acids. V was cut by 1 base and J by 2 bases, with 6 bases left in between. Together with reference TRBV14 and TRBJ2-7, the CDR3 gives the full variable domain: EAGVTQFPSHSVIEKGQTVTLRCDPISGHDNLYWYRRVMGKEIKFLLHFVKESKQDESGMPNNRFLAERTGGTYSTLKVQPAELEDSGVYFCASSQVGTYEQYFGPGTRLTVT.

This clonotype has more than one count but fewer than ten. This chain joins TRBV4-1 and TRBJ2-7; 10 nucleotides line up with TRBD1. Germline CDR1 reads MGHRA; CDR2 reads YSYEKL. V lost 3 bases and J lost 7; bases outside the gene matches: 9. CDR3 length: 15 residues. The CDR3 DNA reads TGCGCCAGCAGCCAGCTGACAGGGGGCGTCGGAGAGCAGTACTTC. Its protein is CASSQLTGGVGEQYF.

The chain combines TRBV7-9 with TRBJ2-3; D is possibly TRBD1 or TRBD2 (5 bases each). Germline CDR1 SEHNR, CDR2 FQNEAQ (reference sequence). This CDR3 has 13 residues. Trimming stripped 4 bases from V and 4 bases from J, with 9 bases between. The CDR3, as DNA: TGTGCCAGCAGCTCCAAGGGACCAGATACGCAGTATTTT. Residues: CASSSKGPDTQYF.